The 32 T cell receptor beta chains presented below share a single source sample, sequenced in a study of cytomegalovirus exposure and HLA in healthy donors. The PCR used 60 Vbeta and 13 Jbeta primers. The method was immunoSEQ multiplex PCR; TCRdb's version includes in-frame clones alone and lacks a portion of them. The repertoire has about 190,000 clones, 75% to 80% of them found once; the top ten carry roughly 13%. Sequencing was done on a sample of PBMCs. The receptors here all came from a woman aged 30 to 39 in good health and CMV-seropositive.

The chain links TRBV5-1 to TRBJ1-2, with D unclear. Per the germline V gene, CDR1 is SGHRS and CDR2 is YFSETQ. V shed 4 bases and J shed 8 bases, with 24 bases lying between them. This CDR3 region has 16 residues. CDR3 in amino acids: CASSRTEWDNGRGYTF. The CDR3 DNA reads TGCGCCAGCAGCCGTACCGAATGGGATAATGGGAGAGGCTACACCTTC.

The V and J genes are TRBV19 and TRBJ2-2; tentatively, D is TRBD1 (6 bases). V lost 6 bases and J lost 7, with 15 bases in between. This CDR3 is 14 amino acids long. Germline values: CDR1 LNHDA, CDR2 SQIVND (reference sequence). The CDR3 nucleotides are TGTGCCAGTAGGGAACAGGGCTTTGGCGGGGAGCTGTTTTTT. Translated, it gives CASREQGFGGELFF.

The chain uses TRBV5-1 and TRBJ2-2; 12 nucleotides line up with TRBD2. Germline loops: CDR1 SGHRS, CDR2 YFSETQ. V lost 0 bases to trimming and J lost 1 base; unmatched junction nucleotides: 4. This CDR3 spans 18 amino acids. CDR3 DNA sequence: TGCGCCAGCAGCTTGGGACTAGCGGGAGCCAGGAACACCGGGGAGCTGTTTTTT. Amino acid sequence: CASSLGLAGARNTGELFF.

The chain recombines TRBV27 with TRBJ1-1; a possible D gene is TRBD1 (5 bases). V lost 2 bases, J lost 5 bases, and 12 bases lay in between. CDR1 and CDR2 (germline): MNHEY, SMNVEV (reference sequence). This CDR3 has 14 amino acids. The CDR3 spells CASSLVAGWTEAFF. Written as DNA, the CDR3 is TGTGCCAGCAGTTTAGTGGCAGGGTGGACTGAAGCTTTCTTT.

This clone rates as medium-sized. The CDR3 coding sequence is TGTGCCAGCAGCCCTACCGCAGGGGGCCCCGGGGAGCTGTTTTTT. This codes for CASSPTAGGPGELFF. V and J are TRBV7-6 and TRBJ2-2; TRBD1 agrees at 8 bases. Germline assignment: CDR1 SGHVS and CDR2 FNYEAQ. The CDR3 loop spans 15 amino acids. The J segment lost 6 bases and the V segment lost 5 bases, leaving 8 bases of the junction unmatched.

This clone was recorded once. The rearrangement uses TRBV11-2 and TRBJ1-1, with D uncertain. The CDR3 sequence is 12 residues long. The V and J ends lost 1 base and 9 bases respectively, with 9 bases between them. The germline V gene encodes CDR1 SGHAT and CDR2 FQNNGV. CDR3 sequence: CASSLVGGKAFF. CDR3 sequence (DNA): TGTGCCAGCAGCTTAGTCGGTGGTAAAGCTTTCTTT.

This chain joins TRBV9 and TRBJ2-3, with 9 bases lining up with TRBD1. Losses at the gene ends were 4 bases for V and 4 bases for J; bases not matched to a gene: 4. The V gene's germline CDR1 is SGDLS and CDR2 YYNGEE. There are 14 residues in the CDR3. This chain's CDR3 is CASSTTGGADTQYF. CDR3 bases: TGTGCCAGCAGCACAACAGGGGGCGCAGATACGCAGTATTTT.

The count of this clone is one. V and J are TRBV29-1 and TRBJ2-7, with D perhaps TRBD1 (6 bases). V lost 3 bases to trimming and J lost 9 bases, with 15 bases between them. Germline loops: CDR1 SQVTM, CDR2 ANQGSEA. CDR3 length: 12 residues. CDR3 in DNA: TGCAGCGTTGATATTAAACAGGGAGCGCAGTACTTC. It codes for CSVDIKQGAQYF.

The chain combines TRBV2 with TRBJ1-1, with a tentative D call TRBD1 (5 bases). Germline values: CDR1 SNHLY, CDR2 FYNNEI. V lost 4 bases to trimming and J lost 11 bases, with 17 bases between them. The CDR3 sequence is 13 residues long. CDR3 sequence reads: CASSANWGERAFF. The CDR3 coding sequence is TGTGCCAGCAGTGCCAACTGGGGGGAACGGGCTTTCTTT.

The CDR3 bases are TGTGCTAGTGGTTGGCCGGGACAGGGGATCAATGAGCAGTTCTTC. Translating gives CASGWPGQGINEQFF. This chain joins TRBV12-5 and TRBJ2-1; 10 bases line up with TRBD1. Losses at the gene ends were 4 bases for V and 6 bases for J; bases not matched to a gene: 6. The CDR3 has 15 amino acids. The germline gives CDR1 LGHNT, CDR2 FRNRAP.

The chain joins TRBV13 to TRBJ1-3; TRBD1 matches at 8 bases. With 3 bases clipped from V and 4 bases from J, the junction kept 11 bases outside the gene matches. Germline CDR1 is PRHDT and CDR2 is FYEKMQ (reference sequence). The CDR3 has 17 amino acids. The DNA of the CDR3 is TGTGCCAGCAGCTTTGGGCCTGGACAGGGTAGAGGAAACACCATATATTTT. As protein: CASSFGPGQGRGNTIYF.

This clone was recorded a few times. The V call is TRBV21-1, the J call TRBJ1-1; the table's TRBD1 call for D was not verified on the DNA. TRBV21-1 represents a pseudogene. This CDR3 comprises 15 residues. The CDR3 spells CASTRKDRWDTEAFF. CDR3 in DNA: TGTGCCAGTACCCGAAAGGACAGGTGGGACACTGAAGCTTTCTTT.

This chain uses TRBV9 with TRBJ2-3; possibly TRBD2 for D (7 bases). Germline CDR1 is SGDLS and CDR2 is YYNGEE. Trimming removed 0 bases from V and 2 bases from J, with 13 bases in between. The CDR3 consists of 16 residues. CDR3 region: CASSVGGGAHTDTQYF. The DNA of the CDR3 is TGTGCCAGCAGCGTAGGAGGGGGGGCCCACACAGATACGCAGTATTTT.

The genes are TRBV7-2 and TRBJ2-4, with TRBD1 matching over 9 bases. Germline assignment: CDR1 SGHTA and CDR2 FQGNSA. Unmatched junction bases numbered 8, after V lost 5 bases and J lost 9 bases. The CDR3 runs to 14 residues. The CDR3, as DNA: TGTGCCAGCAGCCCACAGACAGGGGGAGGCATTCAGTACTTC. Its translation is CASSPQTGGGIQYF.

The chain links TRBV7-2 to TRBJ2-7, with TRBD1 matching over 7 bases. V gave up 0 bases and J gave up 0 bases; unmatched junction bases: 5. This CDR3 is 16 amino acids long. Germline V gives CDR1 SGHTA, CDR2 FQGNSA. CDR3 bases: TGTGCCAGCAGCTTAGCAGGACAGGTTAACTCCTACGAGCAGTACTTC. This gives the protein CASSLAGQVNSYEQYF.

This clone was seen only once. The gene calls are TRBV7-6 and TRBJ2-3; TRBD2 agrees at 14 bases. The trim removed 2 bases at V and 5 bases at J, leaving 3 bases unmatched. This CDR3 is built from 16 residues. Per germline, CDR1 SGHVS and CDR2 FNYEAQ. CDR3 sequence reads: CASSLLGTSGGDTQYF. The DNA for the CDR3 is TGTGCCAGCAGCTTACTCGGGACTAGCGGGGGAGATACGCAGTATTTT. Combining the CDR3 with reference TRBV7-6 and TRBJ2-3 gives the whole variable domain GAGVSQSPRYKVTKRGQDVALRCDPISGHVSLYWYRQALGQGPEFLTYFNYEAQQDKSGLPNDRFSAERPEGSISTLTIQRTEQRDSAMYRCASSLLGTSGGDTQYFGPGTRLTVL.

The V gene is TRBV5-4, the J gene TRBJ2-7, with TRBD1 matching 10 bases. Germline V gene sequence: CDR1 SGHNT, CDR2 YYREEE (reference sequence). J was trimmed by 5 bases and V by 4 bases; bases with no gene match: 9. The CDR3 runs 15 residues. The CDR3 nucleotides are TGTGCCAGCAGCCCAGGGACAGGGGACGTCCACGAGCAGTACTTC. Translating gives CASSPGTGDVHEQYF.

The rearrangement links TRBV2 to TRBJ2-1, with D uncertain. Germline V gene sequence: CDR1 SNHLY, CDR2 FYNNEI. V was cut by 0 bases and J by 0 bases, with 9 bases left in between. The CDR3 runs to 16 residues. The CDR3 is CASSEAYPSSYNEQFF. CDR3 in DNA: TGTGCCAGCAGTGAAGCGTACCCCAGCTCCTACAATGAGCAGTTCTTC.

V and J are TRBV28 and TRBJ1-5; D may be TRBD1 (5 bases). The CDR3 has 15 residues. Trimming left V 6 bases short and J 3 bases short, with 15 bases between. CDR1 MDHEN and CDR2 SYDVKM come from the germline V gene. Here the CDR3 reads CASSSGGGPNQPQHF. DNA of the CDR3: TGTGCCAGCAGCTCGGGGGGGGGACCCAATCAGCCCCAGCATTTT.

The chain couples TRBV9 to TRBJ2-7, with D possibly TRBD1 on 5 matching bases. This CDR3 is built from 14 residues. The V and J ends lost 0 bases and 3 bases respectively, with 10 bases between them. Looked up from germline, CDR1 is SGDLS and CDR2 is YYNGEE. The CDR3 is CASSVDTGSYEQYF. Here the CDR3 DNA reads TGTGCCAGCAGCGTAGATACAGGTAGCTACGAGCAGTACTTC.

The J gene is TRBJ1-4, the V gene TRBV11-3; D is ambiguous. V was clipped by 5 bases and J by 0 bases, with 13 bases between them. This CDR3 region has 16 residues. Germline CDR1 reads SGHNT; CDR2 reads YENEEA. The CDR3 DNA reads as TGTGCCAGCAGCCCCTTCGGGAGAGCAACTAATGAAAAACTGTTTTTT. It yields the protein CASSPFGRATNEKLFF.

V usage is TRBV7-9 and J usage is TRBJ2-1; 11 bases are a match to TRBD2. J gave up 6 bases and V 6 bases, and 7 bases lay outside the gene matches. The germline V gene has CDR1 SEHNR and CDR2 FQNEAQ (reference sequence). This CDR3 has 15 residues. CDR3 sequence: CASSLLAGVGNEQFF. DNA of the CDR3: TGTGCCAGCAGTCTACTAGCGGGAGTCGGCAATGAGCAGTTCTTC.

In regard to this clone: Its ends do not fully match the called genes, so a read error is possible. The chain joins TRBV7-9 to TRBJ1-1, with D possibly matching TRBD1 (5 bases). The CDR3 loop spans 15 amino acids. In germline, CDR1 is SEHNR, CDR2 FQNEAQ (reference sequence). CDR3 DNA sequence: TGTTCCAGCAACCAACTTGTCGGGGGTGGGACTGAAGCTTTCTTT. Translating it yields CSSNQLVGGGTEAFF.

This clone came up once. The chain links TRBV30 to TRBJ1-4; 7 bases line up with TRBD1. CDR3 length: 15 residues. From germline, CDR1 is GTSNPN and CDR2 SVGIG (reference sequence). The J segment lost 4 bases and the V segment lost 8 bases, leaving 13 bases of the junction unmatched. The DNA for the CDR3 is TGTGCCAGCTATTGGGACAGAGCAAATAATGAAAAACTGTTTTTT. This codes for CASYWDRANNEKLFF.

The chain combines TRBV6-4 with TRBJ2-3; 10 bases agree with TRBD2. V shed 2 bases, J shed 1 base, and the junction held 9 bases outside the gene matches. CDR1 and CDR2 from the germline V gene are MRHNA and SNTAGT. The CDR3 length is 18 residues. CDR3 DNA sequence: TGTGCCAGCAGTGACGCCCTAGCGGGGGCGTTGGGCACAGATACGCAGTATTTT. Protein sequence: CASSDALAGALGTDTQYF.

This rearrangement joins TRBV2 to TRBJ2-2; 10 nucleotides align to TRBD1. Losses at the gene ends were 6 bases for V and 5 bases for J; bases not matched to a gene: 6. This CDR3 region has 15 residues. CDR1 and CDR2 (germline): SNHLY, FYNNEI. The CDR3 protein is CASRRRTGGTGELFF. Written as DNA, the CDR3 is TGTGCCAGCAGGCGCCGGACAGGGGGTACCGGGGAGCTGTTTTTT.

J is TRBJ2-1 and V is TRBV6-6; 7 nucleotides match TRBD1. This CDR3 comprises 15 residues. Trimming took 5 bases from V and 8 from J; bases not matched to a gene: 12. The germline V gene has CDR1 MNHNY and CDR2 SVGAGI (reference sequence). The DNA for the CDR3 is TGTGCCAGCAGTCCCGGGACAGATAGTATCGATGAGCAGTTCTTC. Translation: CASSPGTDSIDEQFF.

The chain uses TRBV5-6 and TRBJ1-6; no clear D. The germline V and J ends were trimmed by 0 bases and 8 bases, with 6 bases remaining between them. The CDR3 consists of 13 residues. Germline V gene lookup returns CDR1 SGHDT and CDR2 YYEEEE. As DNA, the CDR3 is TGTGCCAGCAGCTTGGGGCGGGATTCACCCCTCCACTTT. This sequence encodes CASSLGRDSPLHF.

The chain has TRBV5-4 and TRBJ2-7; possibly TRBD1 for D (6 bases). Germline CDR1 SGHNT, CDR2 YYREEE (reference sequence). The CDR3 is 14 amino acids. V was cut by 1 base and J by 3 bases, with 11 bases left in between. CDR3 nucleotide sequence: TGTGCCAGCAGCTTGACAGGGCAGGGCTACGAGCAGTACTTC. Protein sequence: CASSLTGQGYEQYF.

The chain is built from TRBV5-1 and TRBJ2-3, with D possibly TRBD1 on 6 matching bases. V was trimmed by 0 bases and J by 1 base, leaving 6 bases between them. CDR3 size: 14 residues. CDR1 is SGHRS and CDR2 is YFSETQ in the germline V gene. CDR3 protein: CASSLEGGTDTQYF. The CDR3 coding sequence is TGCGCCAGCAGCTTGGAGGGGGGCACAGATACGCAGTATTTT.

The chain has TRBV11-2 and TRBJ2-7, with TRBD2 identical over 9 bases. V shed 1 base and J 2 bases; nucleotides not matched to a gene: 3. Germline CDR1 and CDR2: SGHAT and FQNNGV. The CDR3 covers 15 residues. As DNA, the CDR3 is TGTGCCAGCAGCTTAGGGGCGGGAGGGCCCTACGAGCAGTACTTC. It translates to CASSLGAGGPYEQYF.

The chain uses TRBV6-5 and TRBJ2-3; perhaps TRBD2 as D (6 bases). This CDR3 region has 15 residues. V gave up 3 bases and J gave up 0 bases, with 10 bases separating them. Germline V gene sequence: CDR1 MNHEY, CDR2 SVGAGI. The CDR3, as DNA: TGTGCCAGCAGTTATCGGGGACTTAGCACAGATACGCAGTATTTT. It translates to CASSYRGLSTDTQYF.